Shown below are 11 T cell receptor beta chains from a single sample sequenced in a study of HIV-infected patients and healthy controls. Using its own MiXCR run on the 5' RACE reads, TCRdb lists one record per CDR3 protein. There are some 67,000 distinct CDR3 sequences in the sample; approximately 16% occur only once, and approximately 5.4% lies in the top ten. Sequenced sample: CD4+ T cells from blood. These receptors were taken from a human donor in good health.

The chain uses TRBV20-1 and TRBJ2-1, with 13 bases fitting TRBD2. The CDR3 covers 18 residues. V lost 2 bases, J lost 7 bases, and 14 bases stayed unmatched. Germline lookup yields CDR1 DFQATT and CDR2 SNEGSKA (reference sequence). Here the CDR3 reads CSARKPLAGGRKGNEQFF. DNA of the CDR3: TGCAGTGCTAGAAAACCACTAGCGGGAGGGCGAAAGGGGAATGAGCAGTTCTTC.

The chain uses TRBV27 and TRBJ2-1, with D possibly matching TRBD1 (7 bases). With 10 bases removed from V and 5 bases from J, the gap between germline ends came to 21 bases. This CDR3 is 15 amino acids long. Per the germline V gene, CDR1 is MNHEY and CDR2 is SMNVEV (reference sequence). The chain's CDR3 is CATRRGRDRNNEQFF. The CDR3 DNA sequence: TGTGCCACCCGGAGGGGCCGGGACAGAAACAATGAGCAGTTCTTC.

This clonotype was observed a handful of times. The rearrangement links TRBV5-6 to TRBJ1-1; D is uncertain. Trimming removed 3 bases at V and 0 bases at J, with 6 bases between. Germline CDR1 is SGHDT and CDR2 is YYEEEE. The CDR3 length is 13 residues. CDR3 coding DNA: TGTGCCAGCAGCTGGAGTGTGAACACTGAAGCTTTCTTT. It translates to CASSWSVNTEAFF.

This rearrangement joins TRBV30 to TRBJ2-3; D is undetermined. V lost 0 bases and J 6 bases, leaving 10 bases between the germline ends. The CDR3 length is 13 residues. The germline CDR1 and CDR2 sequences are GTSNPN and SVGIG (reference sequence). The CDR3 loop reads CAWSVRKVDTQYF. The CDR3 DNA follows: TGTGCCTGGAGTGTTCGTAAGGTCGATACGCAGTATTTT.

This clonotype was recorded a few times. The genes are TRBV29-1 and TRBJ1-4; 9 bases map to TRBD1. With 4 bases clipped from V and 6 bases from J, the junction kept 6 bases outside the gene matches. There are 14 residues in the CDR3. Germline CDR1 SQVTM, CDR2 ANQGSEA. CDR3: CSVGLTGGDEKLFF. The CDR3 bases are TGCAGCGTTGGGTTGACAGGGGGAGATGAAAAACTGTTTTTT. Looking up the rest from reference TRBV29-1 and TRBJ1-4 gives the full variable domain: SAVISQKPSRDICQRGTSLTIQCQVDSQVTMMFWYRQQPGQSLTLIATANQGSEATYESGFVIDKFPISRPNLTFSTLTVSNMSPEDSSIYLCSVGLTGGDEKLFFGSGTQLSVL.

This chain connects TRBV20-1 to TRBJ2-1, with 11 positions matching TRBD2. Trimming at V came to 3 bases and at J to 3 bases, leaving 1 base not matched to a gene. Germline V gene lookup returns CDR1 DFQATT and CDR2 SNEGSKA (reference sequence). The length of the CDR3 is 14 residues. The CDR3 DNA is TGCAGTGCTAGTAGCGGGAGGGTCTACAATGAGCAGTTCTTC. This encodes CSASSGRVYNEQFF.

This clonotype has ten or more counts. This rearrangement joins TRBV30 to TRBJ2-1; D may correspond to TRBD1 or TRBD2 (5 bases each). Germline values: CDR1 GTSNPN, CDR2 SVGIG (reference sequence). Trimming pared 2 bases from V and 2 bases from J, leaving 10 bases between. CDR3 length: 14 residues. CDR3 sequence: CAWSPGPTYNEQFF. Here the CDR3 DNA reads TGTGCCTGGAGTCCGGGACCAACCTACAATGAGCAGTTCTTC.

This chain uses TRBV7-2 with TRBJ2-1, with TRBD2 matching over 9 bases. This CDR3 is built from 15 residues. Germline V gene lookup returns CDR1 SGHTA and CDR2 FQGNSA. With 1 base clipped from V and 6 bases from J, the junction kept 4 bases outside the gene matches. For the CDR3, the DNA is TGTGCCAGCAGCTTAGTCCCGACTAGCGGCAATGAGCAGTTCTTC. It is translated as CASSLVPTSGNEQFF.

This clonotype was picked up a small number of times. The chain links TRBV20-1 to TRBJ2-7; 14 bases line up with TRBD2. With 1 base clipped from V and 0 bases from J, the junction kept 5 bases outside the gene matches. Per the germline V gene, CDR1 is DFQATT and CDR2 is SNEGSKA (reference sequence). CDR3 length: 17 residues. Here the CDR3 DNA reads TGCAGTGCTAGAGGGGCCGGGACTAGCGGGAGCTCCTACGAGCAGTACTTC. Encoded protein: CSARGAGTSGSSYEQYF.

This clonotype occurred a few times. The V gene is TRBV10-3, the J gene TRBJ2-1; a weak D match, TRBD2 (7 bases). The CDR3 totals 16 residues. V lost 6 bases to trimming and J lost 9 bases, with 24 bases between them. The germline V gene has CDR1 ENHRY and CDR2 SYGVKD. The CDR3 sequence: CAISAVGAGDVGEQFF. CDR3 nucleotide sequence: TGTGCCATCAGCGCCGTGGGGGCGGGAGATGTTGGTGAGCAGTTCTTC.

This chain connects TRBV18 to TRBJ2-5; D unresolved. The germline gives CDR1 KGHSH, CDR2 LQKENI. V was pared by 6 bases and J by 0 bases, with 8 bases between. This CDR3 has 13 residues. The CDR3 reads CASSYTDQETQYF. The CDR3 nucleotides read TGTGCCAGCTCTTACACAGACCAAGAGACCCAGTACTTC.